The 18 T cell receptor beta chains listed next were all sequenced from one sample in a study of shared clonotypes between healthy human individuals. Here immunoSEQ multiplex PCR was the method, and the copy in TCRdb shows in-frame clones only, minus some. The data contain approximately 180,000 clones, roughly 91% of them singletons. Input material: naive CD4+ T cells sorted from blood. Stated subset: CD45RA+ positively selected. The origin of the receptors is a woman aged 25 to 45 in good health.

The CDR3 protein is CASSFRATRPLLSYEQYF. The CDR3 DNA follows: TGTGCCAGCAGTTTTAGGGCTACCAGGCCTCTTCTCTCCTACGAGCAGTACTTC. The rearrangement joins TRBV28 to TRBJ2-7; D is unresolved. Per the germline V gene, CDR1 is MDHEN and CDR2 is SYDVKM. V was cut by 3 bases and J by 0 bases, with 21 bases left in between. This CDR3 has 18 residues.

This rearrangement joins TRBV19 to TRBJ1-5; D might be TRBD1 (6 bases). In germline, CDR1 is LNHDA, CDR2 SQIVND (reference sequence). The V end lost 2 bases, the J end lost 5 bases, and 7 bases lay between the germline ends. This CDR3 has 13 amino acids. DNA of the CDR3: TGTGCCAGTAGTATAAGGGGGGATCAGCCCCAGCATTTT. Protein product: CASSIRGDQPQHF.

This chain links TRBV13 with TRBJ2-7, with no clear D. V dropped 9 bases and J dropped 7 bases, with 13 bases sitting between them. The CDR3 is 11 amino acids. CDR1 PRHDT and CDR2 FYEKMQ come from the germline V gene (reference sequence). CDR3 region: CASRMTGEQYF. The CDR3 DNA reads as TGTGCCAGTAGAATGACGGGTGAGCAGTACTTC.

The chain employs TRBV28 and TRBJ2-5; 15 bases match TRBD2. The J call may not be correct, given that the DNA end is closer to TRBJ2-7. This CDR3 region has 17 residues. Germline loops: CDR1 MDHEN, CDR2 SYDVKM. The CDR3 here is CASSLGLAGGPSYEQYF. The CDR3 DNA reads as TGTGCCAGCAGTCTTGGACTAGCGGGAGGGCCCTCCTACGAGCAGTACTTC.

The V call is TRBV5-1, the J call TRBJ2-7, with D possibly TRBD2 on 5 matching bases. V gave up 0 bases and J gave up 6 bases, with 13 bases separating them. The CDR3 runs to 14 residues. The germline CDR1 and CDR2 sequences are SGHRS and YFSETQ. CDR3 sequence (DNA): TGCGCCAGCAGCTTGGATGGGCGGGTACCCGAGCAGTACTTC. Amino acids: CASSLDGRVPEQYF.

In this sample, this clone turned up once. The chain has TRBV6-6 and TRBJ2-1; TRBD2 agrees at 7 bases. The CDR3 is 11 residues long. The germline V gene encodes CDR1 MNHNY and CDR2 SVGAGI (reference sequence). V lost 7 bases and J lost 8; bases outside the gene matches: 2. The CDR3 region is CASTGGYEQFF. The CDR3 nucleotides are TGTGCCAGCACGGGAGGTTATGAGCAGTTCTTC.

The CDR3 DNA reads TGTGCCAGCAGCACATCGGCTGGTCGGGAGCTGTTTTTT. Its translation: CASSTSAGRELFF. The chain combines TRBV7-3 with TRBJ2-2; D unresolved. The CDR3 runs to 13 residues. CDR1 is SGHTA and CDR2 is FQGTGA in the germline V gene. V shed 5 bases and J shed 9 bases, with 13 bases lying between them.

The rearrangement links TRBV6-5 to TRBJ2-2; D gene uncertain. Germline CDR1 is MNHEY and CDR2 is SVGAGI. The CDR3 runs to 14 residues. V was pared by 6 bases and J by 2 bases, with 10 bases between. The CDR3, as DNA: TGTGCCAGCAGGTCGCGCAGTAACACCGGGGAGCTGTTTTTT. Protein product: CASRSRSNTGELFF.

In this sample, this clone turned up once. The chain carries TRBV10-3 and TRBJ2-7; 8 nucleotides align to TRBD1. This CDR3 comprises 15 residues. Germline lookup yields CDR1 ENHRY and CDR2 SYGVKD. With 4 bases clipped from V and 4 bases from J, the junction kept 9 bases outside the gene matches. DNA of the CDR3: TGTGCCATCAGTGGAAGAGGACAGGGTTCGTACGAGCAGTACTTC. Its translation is CAISGRGQGSYEQYF.

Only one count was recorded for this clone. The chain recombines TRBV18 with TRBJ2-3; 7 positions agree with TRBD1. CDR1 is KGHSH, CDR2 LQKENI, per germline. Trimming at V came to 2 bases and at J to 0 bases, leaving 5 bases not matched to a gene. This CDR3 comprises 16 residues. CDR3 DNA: TGTGCCAGCTCACCAAGGGACAGAGCTAGCACAGATACGCAGTATTTT. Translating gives CASSPRDRASTDTQYF. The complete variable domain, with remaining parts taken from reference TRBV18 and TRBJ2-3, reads NAGVMQNPRHLVRRRGQEARLRCSPMKGHSHVYWYRQLPEEGLKFMVYLQKENIIDESGMPKERFSAEFPKEGPSILRIQQVVRGDSAAYFCASSPRDRASTDTQYFGPGTRLTVL.

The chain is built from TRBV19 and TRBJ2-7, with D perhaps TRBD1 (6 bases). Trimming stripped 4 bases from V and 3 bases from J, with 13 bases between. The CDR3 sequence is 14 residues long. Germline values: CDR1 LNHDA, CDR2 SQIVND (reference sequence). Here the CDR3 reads CASSNGQYNYEQYF. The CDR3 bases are TGTGCCAGTAGTAACGGACAGTATAACTACGAGCAGTACTTC.

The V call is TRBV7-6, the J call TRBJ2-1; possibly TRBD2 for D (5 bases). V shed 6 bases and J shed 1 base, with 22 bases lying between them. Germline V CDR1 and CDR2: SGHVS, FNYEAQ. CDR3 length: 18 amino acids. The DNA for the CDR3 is TGTGCCAGCAGTCCCTCCCCCTGGGCGGGTCCGTCCTACAATGAGCAGTTCTTC. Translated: CASSPSPWAGPSYNEQFF.

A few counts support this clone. The CDR3 protein is CTSTRDGGGYTF. CDR3 coding DNA: TGCACCAGCACCCGGGACGGTGGGGGCTACACCTTC. The chain is built from TRBV1 and TRBJ1-2. TRBV1 is reported as a pseudogene. This CDR3 region has 12 residues.

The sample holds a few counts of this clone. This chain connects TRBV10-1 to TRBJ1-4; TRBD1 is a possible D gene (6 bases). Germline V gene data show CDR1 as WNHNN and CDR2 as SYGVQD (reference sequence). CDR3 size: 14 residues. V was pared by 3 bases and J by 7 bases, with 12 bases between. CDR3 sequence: CASSEEQGLEKLFF. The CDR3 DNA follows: TGCGCCAGCAGTGAAGAACAGGGCCTTGAAAAACTGTTTTTT.

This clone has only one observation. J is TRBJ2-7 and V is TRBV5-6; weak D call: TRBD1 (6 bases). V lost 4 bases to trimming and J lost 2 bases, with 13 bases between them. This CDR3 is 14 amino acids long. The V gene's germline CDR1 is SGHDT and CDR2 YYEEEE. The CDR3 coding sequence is TGTGCCAGCAGCAGCACAGGGTTCCCCTACGAGCAGTACTTC. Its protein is CASSSTGFPYEQYF. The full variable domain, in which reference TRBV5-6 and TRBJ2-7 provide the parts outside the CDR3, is DAGVTQSPTHLIKTRGQQVTLRCSPKSGHDTVSWYQQALGQGPQFIFQYYEEEERQRGNFPDRFSGHQFPNYSSELNVNALLLGDSALYLCASSSTGFPYEQYFGPGTRLTVT.

The CDR3 loop reads CASSPGAGNSNQPQHF. In nucleotides, the CDR3 is TGTGCCAGCTCACCGGGGGCGGGGAATAGCAATCAGCCCCAGCATTTT. The rearrangement joins TRBV18 to TRBJ1-5; a weak D match, TRBD1 (6 bases). This CDR3 is built from 16 residues. Germline V gene data show CDR1 as KGHSH and CDR2 as LQKENI. Trimming stripped 3 bases from V and 0 bases from J, with 12 bases between. Looking up the rest from reference TRBV18 and TRBJ1-5 gives the full variable domain: NAGVMQNPRHLVRRRGQEARLRCSPMKGHSHVYWYRQLPEEGLKFMVYLQKENIIDESGMPKERFSAEFPKEGPSILRIQQVVRGDSAAYFCASSPGAGNSNQPQHFGDGTRLSIL.

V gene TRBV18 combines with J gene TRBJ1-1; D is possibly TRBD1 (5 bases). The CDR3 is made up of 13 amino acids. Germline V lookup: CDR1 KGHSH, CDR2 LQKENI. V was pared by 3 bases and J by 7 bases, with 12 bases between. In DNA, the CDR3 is TGTGCCAGCTCACCGGGACGCGGGGGTGAAGCTTTCTTT. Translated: CASSPGRGGEAFF.

The CDR3 DNA follows: TGTGCCAGCATTCCCGGGACAACGAACTCTAACTATGGCTACACCTTC. This sequence encodes CASIPGTTNSNYGYTF. The V gene is TRBV27, the J gene TRBJ1-2, with D perhaps matching TRBD1 (6 bases). Germline values: CDR1 MNHEY, CDR2 SMNVEV (reference sequence). This CDR3 contains 16 residues. The V end lost 7 bases, the J end lost 0 bases, and 18 bases lay between the germline ends.